This T cell receptor beta chain was captured in a study of blood T cell repertoires in COVID-19 (dated by TCRdb to 2019 to 2021). With respect to the entire study: Samples covering the acute and convalescent phases of COVID-19 were provided by collaborators in the United States, Italy and Spain. The material from the prospective study consisted of cDNA or gDNA derived from T cells, B-cell-depleted T cells, or PBMCs. Subjects who had been exposed to COVID-19, were actively infected with it, or had recovered from it provided the deeply sampled blood TCRbeta repertoires that made up the dataset. The repertoires were released in a freely available public database intended as a resource for research on the immune response to SARS-CoV-2. Samples came from the ongoing ImmuneRACE study (first 160 participants) plus 1,254 subjects from 6 global collaborators. A de-identified subject ID, COVID-19 status, age in years and sex were almost always included in the sample metadata. Where HLA class I and class II types were available, the types were taken from metadata supplied by the sample provider, not from assay-based typing. General conclusions and limits of the study: How much clinical and demographic metadata was included differed by source and by participant, and the metadata was provided uncurated.

On this clone: What this receptor recognizes is not known. No clone much larger than this one lies a single base away; base qualities are absent.

The immunoSEQ Assay, a bias-controlled multiplex PCR, was used to amplify TCRbeta CDR3 regions from genomic DNA. On the authors' methods: Within the assay, amplification of reference gene primers was used to estimate how many nucleated cells each sample contained. To quantify the absolute abundance of each unique TCRbeta CDR3 rearrangement, sequence reads were collapsed and filtered. For each sample, productive Simpson clonality was calculated as the square root of Simpson's diversity index over productive rearrangements. The immuneACCESS repertoire file appears here via TCRdb, limited to in-frame rearrangements. These files lack a portion of the clones; in checked studies, under half of the deficit traces to unresolved V genes, and the cause of the others is not known. V, J and clone size were drawn from that table, and D and trimming were deduced from the DNA. A total of 250,000 to 300,000 clones appear in this sample, around 90% of them only once. Approximately 3.3% of the sample belongs to the ten largest clones.

Whole blood was collected in K2EDTA tubes by collaborating institutions according to the institutions' own protocols. Collaborator samples were shipped for TCRbeta analysis as frozen whole blood, isolated PBMCs, or DNA extracted from either sample type. V gives up 2 bases and J gives up 4 bases, and the segment between their germline ends measures 7 bases. CDR1 and CDR2, looked up from the germline V gene, are SGHRS and YFSETQ. The CDR3, cysteine through phenylalanine, is 13 amino acids long. Only the CDR3 portion is preserved as DNA: 39 bases, with reading frame beginning at the first base. In this chain, TRBV5-1 is recombined with TRBJ2-4, with the D gene call left open. The sequenced sample consisted of peripheral blood. The sequence was obtained from a woman in her thirties or forties with acute or convalescent COVID-19. The CDR3 reads CASSLSDKNIQYF. The DNA reads as follows: TGCGCCAGCAGCTTATCAGATAAAAACATTCAGTACTTC.